The 20 T cell receptor beta chains in this list originate from one sample, sequenced in a study of graft-versus-host responses after intestinal transplantation. For these TCRs, the target antigens are not known. The assay was immunoSEQ multiplex PCR, and TCRdb's table has in-frame clones only and misses some. The sample lists about 26,000 clones, roughly 82% occurring once. This sample comprised unstimulated CD4+ T cells sorted from spleen or lymph node cells, obtained before intestinal transplant. The source of these receptors is a human donor who received an intestinal transplant.

This clone was seen a few times. This chain connects TRBV9 to TRBJ2-7, with TRBD2 matching 8 bases. The CDR3 contains 15 residues. Germline V gives CDR1 SGDLS, CDR2 YYNGEE. Trimming at V came to 0 bases and at J to 2 bases, leaving 4 bases not matched to a gene. CDR3 sequence: CASSVGGTSAYEQYF. The CDR3 nucleotides are TGTGCCAGCAGCGTAGGGGGGACTAGTGCCTACGAGCAGTACTTC.

The chain joins TRBV6-5 to TRBJ1-5; possibly TRBD1 for D (6 bases). V was trimmed by 0 bases and J by 5 bases, leaving 8 bases between them. The V gene's germline CDR1 is MNHEY and CDR2 SVGAGI. This CDR3 comprises 14 residues. The CDR3 DNA is TGTGCCAGCAGTTACTCGGGGGCGCATCAGCCCCAGCATTTT. This codes for CASSYSGAHQPQHF.

This clone turned up a few times. The rearrangement joins TRBV5-6 to TRBJ2-2; D might be TRBD2 (5 bases). The germline V gene has CDR1 SGHDT and CDR2 YYEEEE. The V end was cut by 1 base, the J end by 9 bases, with 10 bases between. This CDR3 comprises 13 residues. The chain's CDR3 is CASSLRDTRELFF. CDR3 DNA: TGTGCCAGCAGCTTGCGGGATACGCGGGAGCTGTTTTTT.

This sequence joins TRBV2 and TRBJ2-5, with TRBD2 matching over 14 bases. Germline loops: CDR1 SNHLY, CDR2 FYNNEI. The CDR3 sequence is 14 residues long. After removal of 6 bases from V and 4 bases from J, the junction contained 1 base not matched to a gene. The CDR3 DNA reads TGTGCCAGCAGAGGACTAGCGGGAGGAGAGACCCAGTACTTC. Its translation: CASRGLAGGETQYF.

This sequence joins TRBV6-4 and TRBJ2-4, with D unclear. The germline V gene has CDR1 MRHNA and CDR2 SNTAGT. The CDR3 is 18 amino acids. The V end lost 2 bases, the J end lost 0 bases, and 17 bases lay between the germline ends. The chain's CDR3 is CASSDAPGQALAKNIQYF. CDR3 DNA: TGTGCCAGCAGTGACGCTCCCGGGCAGGCATTAGCCAAAAACATTCAGTACTTC.

The rearrangement links TRBV6-5 to TRBJ1-4; D possibly corresponds to TRBD1 (5 bases). The germline V and J ends were trimmed by 5 bases and 7 bases, with 11 bases remaining between them. This CDR3 is 13 amino acids long. The germline V gene encodes CDR1 MNHEY and CDR2 SVGAGI. CDR3: CASSNRDGEKLFF. CDR3 sequence (DNA): TGTGCCAGCAGTAACCGGGACGGTGAAAAACTGTTTTTT.

The chain employs TRBV10-3 and TRBJ2-2; the match to TRBD1 covers 10 bases. This CDR3 comprises 16 residues. V dropped 5 bases and J dropped 4; count of bases not matched to a gene: 7. Germline values: CDR1 ENHRY, CDR2 SYGVKD. This chain's CDR3 is CAISPDRGRVTGELFF. CDR3 sequence (DNA): TGTGCCATCAGTCCCGACAGGGGGCGCGTCACCGGGGAGCTGTTTTTT.

The chain combines TRBV19 with TRBJ2-1, with TRBD1 matching 7 bases. Germline loops: CDR1 LNHDA, CDR2 SQIVND (reference sequence). V was pared by 8 bases and J by 9 bases, with 13 bases of the junction left unmatched. The CDR3 covers 14 residues. The CDR3 sequence: CASGTSGTDGEQFF. Here the CDR3 DNA reads TGTGCCAGTGGGACGTCGGGGACAGACGGTGAGCAGTTCTTC.

This rearrangement joins TRBV28 to TRBJ2-5; a possible D gene is TRBD2 (6 bases). V lost 7 bases and J lost 3, with 15 bases in between. The CDR3 covers 14 residues. Germline V gene sequence: CDR1 MDHEN, CDR2 SYDVKM. The CDR3 spells CASISGTLEETQYF. The CDR3 region has the DNA TGTGCCAGCATTTCCGGGACTCTGGAAGAGACCCAGTACTTC.

J is TRBJ2-1 and V is TRBV11-3; no reliable D call. The CDR3 is 14 residues long. Germline assignment: CDR1 SGHNT and CDR2 YENEEA. The V gene lost 5 bases and the J gene lost 7 bases, with 15 bases spanning the gap. CDR3 amino acids: CASSPRGSLNEQFF. The DNA of the CDR3 is TGTGCCAGCAGCCCCAGAGGCTCCCTGAATGAGCAGTTCTTC.

A single count supports this clone. The chain uses TRBV19 and TRBJ2-1; 7 bases agree with TRBD2. The CDR3 is made up of 15 amino acids. Germline values: CDR1 LNHDA, CDR2 SQIVND (reference sequence). The V and J ends lost 3 bases and 3 bases, in that order; junction bases with no gene match: 5. This CDR3 is CASSMLADFYNEQFF. CDR3 nucleotides: TGTGCCAGTAGTATGCTAGCGGATTTCTACAATGAGCAGTTCTTC.

The chain uses TRBV5-1 and TRBJ2-5; D is unresolved. The CDR3 extends over 14 amino acids. Trimming stripped 1 base from V and 4 bases from J, with 11 bases between. Germline values: CDR1 SGHRS, CDR2 YFSETQ. The CDR3 protein is CASSLTSVPETQYF. In DNA form, the CDR3 reads TGCGCCAGCAGCTTGACGTCCGTACCAGAGACCCAGTACTTC.

V and J are TRBV19 and TRBJ2-3; D unresolved. Germline assignment: CDR1 LNHDA and CDR2 SQIVND (reference sequence). The CDR3 runs to 13 residues. V was clipped by 3 bases and J by 3 bases, with 7 bases between them. CDR3 sequence reads: CASSIEGTDTQYF. The CDR3, as DNA: TGTGCCAGTAGTATCGAAGGAACAGATACGCAGTATTTT.

This clone was picked up a small number of times. The genes are TRBV7-2 and TRBJ2-2, with 14 positions matching TRBD2. This CDR3 has 18 residues. J lost 7 bases, V lost 5 bases, and 12 bases had no gene match. CDR1 SGHTA and CDR2 FQGNSA come from the germline V gene. The CDR3 sequence: CASSPFGLAGGRGGELFF. The CDR3 DNA is TGTGCCAGCAGCCCCTTTGGACTAGCGGGAGGCCGGGGCGGGGAGCTGTTTTTT. Looking up the rest from reference TRBV7-2 and TRBJ2-2 gives the full variable domain: GAGVSQSPSNKVTEKGKDVELRCDPISGHTALYWYRQSLGQGLEFLIYFQGNSAPDKSGLPSDRFSAERTGGSVSTLTIQRTQQEDSAVYLCASSPFGLAGGRGGELFFGEGSRLTVL.

This clone was found a few times. This chain links TRBV6-5 with TRBJ2-1, with no clear D. The CDR3 spans 15 residues. The germline gives CDR1 MNHEY, CDR2 SVGAGI. V dropped 0 bases and J dropped 10 bases, with 16 bases sitting between them. For the CDR3, the DNA is TGTGCCAGCAGTTACTCGATAGCTAGAAAGTGGGAGCAGTTCTTC. Protein sequence: CASSYSIARKWEQFF.

This rearrangement joins TRBV11-2 to TRBJ2-2; a possible D gene is TRBD1 (6 bases). The CDR3 extends over 15 amino acids. CDR1 and CDR2 (germline): SGHAT, FQNNGV. Trimming removed 1 base at V and 5 bases at J, with 11 bases between. The CDR3 nucleotides are TGTGCCAGCAGCTTAGGGGGCAGGGGAACCGGGGAGCTGTTTTTT. As protein: CASSLGGRGTGELFF.

The chain is built from TRBV9 and TRBJ2-7; D unclear. Trimming shortened V by 4 bases and J by 4 bases, and 15 bases separated the two germline ends. The CDR3 extends over 14 amino acids. Germline V lookup: CDR1 SGDLS, CDR2 YYNGEE. The CDR3, as DNA: TGTGCCAGCAGCCCCTCTGGTCTCGATTACGAGCAGTACTTC. Translating it yields CASSPSGLDYEQYF.

The rearrangement links TRBV19 to TRBJ2-2, with D hard to call. Germline CDR1 reads LNHDA; CDR2 reads SQIVND (reference sequence). Deletions cut 7 bases from V and 2 bases from J, with 8 bases between. The CDR3 consists of 13 residues. The CDR3 spells CASTHRNTGELFF. CDR3 nucleotide sequence: TGTGCCAGTACCCACAGAAACACCGGGGAGCTGTTTTTT.

J is TRBJ1-2 and V is TRBV5-4, with D uncertain. The CDR3 consists of 12 residues. V dropped 0 bases and J dropped 2 bases, with 2 bases sitting between them. CDR1 and CDR2 (germline): SGHNT, YYREEE (reference sequence). In DNA form, the CDR3 reads TGTGCCAGCAGCTTGGCCAACTATGGCTACACCTTC. Translating gives CASSLANYGYTF. Full variable domain (missing parts from reference TRBV5-4 and TRBJ1-2): ETGVTQSPTHLIKTRGQQVTLRCSSQSGHNTVSWYQQALGQGPQFIFQYYREEENGRGNFPPRFSGLQFPNYSSELNVNALELDDSALYLCASSLANYGYTFGSGTRLTVV.

The CDR3 bases are TGTGCCAGCAGCTTGGGAGGATTTTCTTTTGAGCAGTTCTTC. It translates to CASSLGGFSFEQFF. The chain employs TRBV5-4 and TRBJ2-1; the D is unclear. CDR1 is SGHNT and CDR2 is YYREEE in the germline V gene (reference sequence). The germline V and J ends were trimmed by 0 bases and 9 bases, with 13 bases remaining between them. CDR3 length: 14 amino acids.